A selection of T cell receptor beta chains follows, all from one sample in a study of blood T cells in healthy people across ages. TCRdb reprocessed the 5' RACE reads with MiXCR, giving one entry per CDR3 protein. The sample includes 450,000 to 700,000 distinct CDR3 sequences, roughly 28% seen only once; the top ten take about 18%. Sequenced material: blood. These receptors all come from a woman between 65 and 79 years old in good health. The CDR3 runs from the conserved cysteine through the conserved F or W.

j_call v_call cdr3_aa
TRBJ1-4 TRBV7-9 CASSLGRTGAPNEKLFF
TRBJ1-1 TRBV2 CASGDRDRAFF
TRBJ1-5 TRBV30 CAWSEGRSFQPQHF
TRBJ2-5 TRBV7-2 CASSSQRGREQYF
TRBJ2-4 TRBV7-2 CASRGLWESKNIQCF
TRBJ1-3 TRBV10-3 CAISPTGGSGNTIYF
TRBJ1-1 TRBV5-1 CASSPVGKVAAFF
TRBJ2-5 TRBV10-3 CAISEQGEETQYF
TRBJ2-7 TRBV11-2 CASSSTVSYEQYF
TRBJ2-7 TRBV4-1 CASSRQGSTYEQYF
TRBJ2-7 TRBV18 CASSPGGEQYF
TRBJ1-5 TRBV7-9 CASSLGSRGNQPQHF
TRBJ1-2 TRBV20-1 CSATPTGFGYGYTF
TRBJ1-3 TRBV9 CASSANFDGNTIYF
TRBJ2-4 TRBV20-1 CSLPPTGAAKNIQYF
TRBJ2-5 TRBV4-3 CASSQGASGGVQETQYF
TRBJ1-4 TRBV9 CASSVGSGARGNEKLFF
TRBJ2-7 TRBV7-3 CASSRDRDDEQYF
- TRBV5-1 CASSLDGTDTYEQYF
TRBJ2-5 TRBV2 CASTRRRDEETQYF
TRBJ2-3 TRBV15 CATKRGGSTDTQYF
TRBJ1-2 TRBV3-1 CASSQARDRGGYTF
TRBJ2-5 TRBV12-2 CASRPPFF
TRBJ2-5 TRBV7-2 CASSLVGLTHDEQLF
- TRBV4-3 CASSQTLVQETQYF
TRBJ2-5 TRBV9 CASSVASASGETQYF
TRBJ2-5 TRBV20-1 CSASRNGPRTETQYF
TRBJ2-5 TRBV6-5 CASSAAGQTQYF
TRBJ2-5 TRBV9 CASSRAGTVETQYF
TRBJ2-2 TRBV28 CASTPSGGLLWATGELFF
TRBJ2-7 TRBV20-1 CSARYSSYEQYF
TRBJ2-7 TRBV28 CASSGQARRYEQYF
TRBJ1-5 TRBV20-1 CSARTGGKADQPQHF
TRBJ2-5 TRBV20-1 CSARDPGLAQETQYF
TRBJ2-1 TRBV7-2 CASSLAQGVYNEQFF
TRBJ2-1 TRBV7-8 CASSLGVGGRNEQFF
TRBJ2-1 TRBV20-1 CSARRPGVQNNEQFF
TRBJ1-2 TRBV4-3 CASSQEINGGYTF
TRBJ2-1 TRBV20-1 CSARTSGDLGFF
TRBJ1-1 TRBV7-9 CASNRQGTTNTEAFF
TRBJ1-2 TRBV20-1 CSARPGQGNYGYTF
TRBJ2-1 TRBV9 CASTGTAQSFNEQFF
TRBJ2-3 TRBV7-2 CASSVRPLTDTQYF
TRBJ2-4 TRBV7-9 CASSLAAGSRIQYF
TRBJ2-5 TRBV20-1 CSARDKWGETQYF